Included here is one T cell receptor beta chain sequence, with context. The antigen is undetermined. The data stem from a study of siplizumab effects on memory and regulatory T cells. Overall study findings and caveats: Apparently more diverse than memory cells, naive T cells also seemed major alloresponse contributors. Unstimulated subsets contained matches for only a minor fraction of alloreactive clones. Siplizumab brought about a significant reduction in alloreactive sequences traceable to unstimulated CD4+ memory cells.

Some 9.7 x 10^4 TCR templates were assayed per sample. TCRdb's copy holds only in-frame clones and misses some; the assay was immunoSEQ multiplex PCR. The sample holds tens of thousands of clones, about 90% seen once. V trimming: 2 bases; J trimming: 0 bases; junction bases outside the gene matches: 15. The CDR3 is 19 amino acids. Germline values: CDR1 MNHNS, CDR2 SASEGT. Sample: CD8+ T cells sorted from blood. The chain uses TRBV6-1 and TRBJ2-5; 7 positions match TRBD2. The receptor was isolated from a human donor in good health. Here the CDR3 reads CASSENGFGGGGYQETQYF. As DNA, the CDR3 is TGTGCCAGCAGTGAAAATGGTTTTGGGGGGGGAGGATACCAAGAGACCCAGTACTTC.